This TCR beta chain was observed in a study of spatial heterogeneity in lung cancer. Study-wide findings and caveats: How many expanded intratumoral alpha and beta TCRs were present tracked the tumor mutation count, which was a count of nonsynonymous mutations.

TCRdb passed the 5' RACE reads through MiXCR, listing each CDR3 protein once. Among roughly 19,000 distinct CDR3 sequences listed, about 5.8% were seen once. Noted time point: sample taken at primary tumor resection. This clonotype has ten or more counts. Antigen unknown. The clonotype was recovered from a female donor with early-stage non-small cell lung cancer. This sample comprised lung tumor tissue, obtained at surgery.

The DNA of the CDR3 is TGTGCCAGCAGTTTATTTAGGACTAATGAGCAGTTCTTC. This codes for CASSLFRTNEQFF. The V and J genes are TRBV27 and TRBJ2-1; a weak D match, TRBD2 (5 bases). In germline, CDR1 is MNHEY, CDR2 SMNVEV (reference sequence). CDR3 size: 13 residues. Trimming removed 1 base from V and 7 bases from J, with 8 bases in between.